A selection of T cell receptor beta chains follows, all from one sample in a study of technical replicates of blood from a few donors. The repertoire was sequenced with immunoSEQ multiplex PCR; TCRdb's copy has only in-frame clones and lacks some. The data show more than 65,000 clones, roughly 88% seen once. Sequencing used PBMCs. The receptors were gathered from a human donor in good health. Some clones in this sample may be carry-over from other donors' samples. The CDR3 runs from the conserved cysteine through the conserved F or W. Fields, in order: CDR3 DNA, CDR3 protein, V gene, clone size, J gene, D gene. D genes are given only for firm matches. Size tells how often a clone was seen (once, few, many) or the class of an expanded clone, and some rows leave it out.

CDR3 DNA: TGTGCCAGCAGCTTACAGGGTGGGAATTCACCCCTCCACTTT; CDR3 protein: CASSLQGGNSPLHF; V gene: TRBV11-1; clone size: -; J gene: TRBJ1-6; D gene: -
CDR3 DNA: TGTGCCAGCAGCCAAGTTAGCGGGAGGTCATACAATGAGCAGTTCTTC; CDR3 protein: CASSQVSGRSYNEQFF; V gene: TRBV14; clone size: -; J gene: TRBJ2-1; D gene: TRBD2
CDR3 DNA: TGTGCCAGCTCACCAGGGGGCGAGGGCTACACCTTC; CDR3 protein: CASSPGGEGYTF; V gene: TRBV18; clone size: -; J gene: TRBJ1-2; D gene: -
CDR3 DNA: TGTGCCACCAGCAGAGACCCGTCGCCGGGAATTAACTATGGCTACACCTTC; CDR3 protein: CATSRDPSPGINYGYTF; V gene: TRBV15; clone size: -; J gene: TRBJ1-2; D gene: -
CDR3 DNA: TGTGCCAGCAGCCAATCGGGGGGTTTTAACTATGGCTACACCTTC; CDR3 protein: CASSQSGGFNYGYTF; V gene: TRBV7-8; clone size: -; J gene: TRBJ1-2; D gene: -
CDR3 DNA: TGTGCCAGCTCACCTGGGACATACAATGAGCAGTTCTTC; CDR3 protein: CASSPGTYNEQFF; V gene: TRBV18; clone size: -; J gene: TRBJ2-1; D gene: -
CDR3 DNA: TGTGCCAGCAGTTATCTTGCGACTAGCGGCTACGAGCAGTACTTC; CDR3 protein: CASSYLATSGYEQYF; V gene: TRBV6-5; clone size: -; J gene: TRBJ2-7; D gene: TRBD2
CDR3 DNA: TGTGCCAGCAGGTGGGGCAGGGCTAAAGAGACCCAGTACTTC; CDR3 protein: CASRWGRAKETQYF; V gene: TRBV7-8; clone size: -; J gene: TRBJ2-5; D gene: -
CDR3 DNA: TGTGCCAGCAGGAGGGGGGACAGTGATGGAAACACCATATATTTT; CDR3 protein: CASRRGDSDGNTIYF; V gene: TRBV6-1; clone size: -; J gene: TRBJ1-3; D gene: TRBD1
CDR3 DNA: TGTGCCAGCAGCTCAGTGACAGGGGGCGGCTACGAGCAGTACTTC; CDR3 protein: CASSSVTGGGYEQYF; V gene: TRBV7-8; clone size: -; J gene: TRBJ2-7; D gene: TRBD1
CDR3 DNA: TGCACCAGCAGCCAAGATAAACCCGGGAGCTCCTACAATGAGCAGTTCTTC; CDR3 protein: CTSSQDKPGSSYNEQFF; V gene: TRBV1; clone size: few; J gene: TRBJ2-1; D gene: -
CDR3 DNA: TGTGCCAGCAGTTTATTGGGGGGGCCTAATGAAAAACTGTTTTTT; CDR3 protein: CASSLLGGPNEKLFF; V gene: TRBV27; clone size: -; J gene: TRBJ1-4; D gene: -
CDR3 DNA: TGTGCCAGCGGACTCTTACGGACAGCGGTCTATGGCTACACCTTC; CDR3 protein: CASGLLRTAVYGYTF; V gene: TRBV2; clone size: -; J gene: TRBJ1-2; D gene: -
CDR3 DNA: TGTGCCAGCATGAGTCCCACCGGGGAGCTGTTTTTT; CDR3 protein: CASMSPTGELFF; V gene: TRBV5-4; clone size: -; J gene: TRBJ2-2; D gene: -
CDR3 DNA: TGCGCCAGCACTATAGCGGGGGTATACACAGATACGCAGTATTTT; CDR3 protein: CASTIAGVYTDTQYF; V gene: TRBV5-1; clone size: few; J gene: TRBJ2-3; D gene: TRBD2
CDR3 DNA: TGTGCCAGCAGCTCCTATTACGAGCAGTACTTC; CDR3 protein: CASSSYYEQYF; V gene: TRBV7-2; clone size: -; J gene: TRBJ2-7; D gene: -
CDR3 DNA: TGTGCCATCAGCCTTAGCGGGGGGGCCCGAGAGACCCAGTACTTC; CDR3 protein: CAISLSGGARETQYF; V gene: TRBV10-3; clone size: -; J gene: TRBJ2-5; D gene: TRBD2
CDR3 DNA: TGTGCCAGCAGCCGCAACGGACTAGCGGGAGATACGCAGTATTTT; CDR3 protein: CASSRNGLAGDTQYF; V gene: TRBV2; clone size: -; J gene: TRBJ2-3; D gene: TRBD2
CDR3 DNA: TGTGCCAGCAGCTTGGACGGCTCTGGAAACACCATATATTTT; CDR3 protein: CASSLDGSGNTIYF; V gene: TRBV5-6; clone size: -; J gene: TRBJ1-3; D gene: -
CDR3 DNA: TGCGCCAGCAGTCAACTTGAGCGTTATAATTCACCCCTCCACTTT; CDR3 protein: CASSQLERYNSPLHF; V gene: TRBV23-1; clone size: -; J gene: TRBJ1-6; D gene: -
CDR3 DNA: TGTGCCAGCAGCACGAGACCGGGACAGGGGTCTGGCTACACCTTC; CDR3 protein: CASSTRPGQGSGYTF; V gene: TRBV7-9; clone size: -; J gene: TRBJ1-2; D gene: TRBD1
CDR3 DNA: TGTGCCAGCAGCGCCGAGGTGTTAGGGGCCAACACCGGGGAGCTGTTTTTT; CDR3 protein: CASSAEVLGANTGELFF; V gene: TRBV9; clone size: -; J gene: TRBJ2-2; D gene: -
CDR3 DNA: TGTGCCAGCAGCCAAGTTGAGGGCAATGAGCAGTTCTTC; CDR3 protein: CASSQVEGNEQFF; V gene: TRBV4-2; clone size: once; J gene: TRBJ2-1; D gene: -
CDR3 DNA: TGTGCCAGCAGCCCCTACCCGGGGGATTATGGCTACACCTTC; CDR3 protein: CASSPYPGDYGYTF; V gene: TRBV7-3; clone size: -; J gene: TRBJ1-2; D gene: -
CDR3 DNA: TGTGCCAGCAGTTTCAGGGGGCGATCACCCCTCCACTTT; CDR3 protein: CASSFRGRSPLHF; V gene: TRBV27; clone size: -; J gene: TRBJ1-6; D gene: TRBD1
CDR3 DNA: TGTGCCAGCAGCCGATTGTCCGCCGGGGAGACCCAGTACTTC; CDR3 protein: CASSRLSAGETQYF; V gene: TRBV27; clone size: -; J gene: TRBJ2-5; D gene: -
CDR3 DNA: TGTGCCAGCAGCCCGGGACAGGGGCACACTGAAGCTTTCTTT; CDR3 protein: CASSPGQGHTEAFF; V gene: TRBV7-9; clone size: -; J gene: TRBJ1-1; D gene: TRBD1
CDR3 DNA: TGTGCCAGCTCACCCCGACAGGCTAGCACCGGGGAGCTGTTTTTT; CDR3 protein: CASSPRQASTGELFF; V gene: TRBV18; clone size: once; J gene: TRBJ2-2; D gene: -
CDR3 DNA: TGTGCCAGCAGCCAAGATTCAGGGCCTCGGGGCTACACCTTC; CDR3 protein: CASSQDSGPRGYTF; V gene: TRBV4-2; clone size: -; J gene: TRBJ1-2; D gene: -
CDR3 DNA: TGCGCCAGCAGCCGGACAGGGGGCACCGGGGAGCTGTTTTTT; CDR3 protein: CASSRTGGTGELFF; V gene: TRBV4-3; clone size: once; J gene: TRBJ2-2; D gene: TRBD1
CDR3 DNA: TGTGCCAGCAGCTTGGTCTCCGGGAACACTGAAGCTTTCTTT; CDR3 protein: CASSLVSGNTEAFF; V gene: TRBV5-5; clone size: -; J gene: TRBJ1-1; D gene: -
CDR3 DNA: TGTGCCAGTAGTACAGGGAACATGAGGGGCTACACCTTC; CDR3 protein: CASSTGNMRGYTF; V gene: TRBV19; clone size: -; J gene: TRBJ1-2; D gene: -
CDR3 DNA: TGTGCCAGCAGCTCTGCGGGAGTAGTGTCCTACAATGAGCAGTTCTTC; CDR3 protein: CASSSAGVVSYNEQFF; V gene: TRBV7-2; clone size: -; J gene: TRBJ2-1; D gene: TRBD2
CDR3 DNA: TGTGCCAGCAACAAGGAGGCAGGGAACACTGAAGCTTTCTTT; CDR3 protein: CASNKEAGNTEAFF; V gene: TRBV9; clone size: -; J gene: TRBJ1-1; D gene: -
CDR3 DNA: TGTGCCAGCAGGACTACAGGGGACTATGGCTACACCTTC; CDR3 protein: CASRTTGDYGYTF; V gene: TRBV2; clone size: -; J gene: TRBJ1-2; D gene: TRBD1
CDR3 DNA: TGTGCCAGCAGTTTAACCGGGGGAACTAATGAAAAACTGTTTTTT; CDR3 protein: CASSLTGGTNEKLFF; V gene: TRBV28; clone size: -; J gene: TRBJ1-4; D gene: -
CDR3 DNA: TGTGCCAGCTCACCAACTGGACAGGGTACCAATGAGCAGTTCTTC; CDR3 protein: CASSPTGQGTNEQFF; V gene: TRBV18; clone size: -; J gene: TRBJ2-1; D gene: TRBD1
CDR3 DNA: TGTGCCAGCAGCTTCCCTAAGCGGGGGAGAACCCGACCCTACAATGAGCAGTTCTTC; CDR3 protein: CASSFPKRGRTRPYNEQFF; V gene: TRBV11-3; clone size: -; J gene: TRBJ2-1; D gene: TRBD2
CDR3 DNA: TGTGCCAGCAGCCCACTCGGAGCGGGGGAATACAATGAGCAGTTCTTC; CDR3 protein: CASSPLGAGEYNEQFF; V gene: TRBV7-3; clone size: -; J gene: TRBJ2-1; D gene: TRBD2
CDR3 DNA: TGTGCCAGTAGTATAGAGGACAGGGTTGCCGAGCAGTACTTC; CDR3 protein: CASSIEDRVAEQYF; V gene: TRBV19; clone size: -; J gene: TRBJ2-7; D gene: TRBD1
CDR3 DNA: TGTGCCAGCAGCTTAATACCCGTGCAGACCTACGAGCAGTACTTC; CDR3 protein: CASSLIPVQTYEQYF; V gene: TRBV7-3; clone size: once; J gene: TRBJ2-7; D gene: -
CDR3 DNA: TGCGCCAGCAGCTCAGGGAAGAACACTGAAGCTTTCTTT; CDR3 protein: CASSSGKNTEAFF; V gene: TRBV5-1; clone size: -; J gene: TRBJ1-1; D gene: -
CDR3 DNA: TGTGCCAGTAGTAGACTAGCGGGAAACTACGAGCAGTACTTC; CDR3 protein: CASSRLAGNYEQYF; V gene: TRBV19; clone size: -; J gene: TRBJ2-7; D gene: TRBD2
CDR3 DNA: TGTGCCAGCAGCCAGGGGGACGAGCAGTACTTC; CDR3 protein: CASSQGDEQYF; V gene: TRBV5-6; clone size: -; J gene: TRBJ2-7; D gene: TRBD1
CDR3 DNA: TGTGCCAGCAGCCAAGCAAGCGGGGGGGTGGGAGATACGCAGTATTTT; CDR3 protein: CASSQASGGVGDTQYF; V gene: TRBV4-2; clone size: -; J gene: TRBJ2-3; D gene: TRBD2
CDR3 DNA: TGTGCCAGCAGCGCTGGGACAGGGGTAAATGAAAAACTGTTTTTT; CDR3 protein: CASSAGTGVNEKLFF; V gene: TRBV5-6; clone size: -; J gene: TRBJ1-4; D gene: TRBD1
CDR3 DNA: TGTGCCAGCAGTTGGGGGGTTGGGGCCAACGTCCTGACTTTC; CDR3 protein: CASSWGVGANVLTF; V gene: TRBV6-5; clone size: -; J gene: TRBJ2-6; D gene: -
CDR3 DNA: TGTGCCAGTAGTATAGATCAGGCAGGAAGGAACACTGAAGCTTTCTTT; CDR3 protein: CASSIDQAGRNTEAFF; V gene: TRBV19; clone size: -; J gene: TRBJ1-1; D gene: -
CDR3 DNA: TGTGCCAGCAGCGACAGGGGTGCCGCCTCCTACAATGAGCAGTTCTTC; CDR3 protein: CASSDRGAASYNEQFF; V gene: TRBV7-8; clone size: -; J gene: TRBJ2-1; D gene: TRBD1
CDR3 DNA: TGCGCCAGCAGCTCCTCTGGGCGGGAGGGCCTGACAGATACGCAGTATTTT; CDR3 protein: CASSSSGREGLTDTQYF; V gene: TRBV5-1; clone size: -; J gene: TRBJ2-3; D gene: TRBD2
CDR3 DNA: TGTGCCAGCAGTGAAGTTTGGGCAGGGTTAGCTTTCTTT; CDR3 protein: CASSEVWAGLAFF; V gene: TRBV2; clone size: -; J gene: TRBJ1-1; D gene: -
CDR3 DNA: TGTGCCAGCAGCCGCCGCGGGGGATTCGCCTTGAGGGAGACCCAGTACTTC; CDR3 protein: CASSRRGGFALRETQYF; V gene: TRBV14; clone size: -; J gene: TRBJ2-5; D gene: TRBD2
CDR3 DNA: TGCGCCAGCAACCGTCTCGGGACTAGCAACGAGCAGTACTTC; CDR3 protein: CASNRLGTSNEQYF; V gene: TRBV5-1; clone size: -; J gene: TRBJ2-7; D gene: TRBD2
CDR3 DNA: TGTGCCAGCAACCCTGGCGGCAAGGTCCTCTACGAGCAGTACTTC; CDR3 protein: CASNPGGKVLYEQYF; V gene: TRBV7-2; clone size: -; J gene: TRBJ2-7; D gene: -
CDR3 DNA: TGCAGCGTTGGAGGGGGCATGGGCAACGAGCAGTACTTC; CDR3 protein: CSVGGGMGNEQYF; V gene: TRBV29-1; clone size: -; J gene: TRBJ2-7; D gene: TRBD1
CDR3 DNA: TGTGCCAGCAGCTTGAGCGGTGGCGGCACAGCTTTCTTT; CDR3 protein: CASSLSGGGTAFF; V gene: TRBV5-6; clone size: -; J gene: TRBJ1-1; D gene: -
CDR3 DNA: TGCAGCGTTGAGAGGTCCCGCGGAGTAAACGCTTTCTTT; CDR3 protein: CSVERSRGVNAFF; V gene: TRBV29-1; clone size: -; J gene: TRBJ1-1; D gene: -